The T cell receptor beta chain described here comes from a study of human T cells and chemical hapten exposure. As for time point: patch test 1, 2 weeks after DPC sensitization. Treatment meaning: therapeutic diphenylcyclopropenone sensitization with weekly scalp DPC. TCRdb ran MiXCR on the RACE reads and lists one entry per CDR3 protein. Of more than 65,000 distinct CDR3 sequences listed, 10% are singletons. This clonotype was picked up many times. This CDR3 is built from 15 residues. Trimming took 5 bases from V and 0 from J, leaving 11 bases between them. The germline V gene encodes CDR1 SGHAT and CDR2 FQNNGV.

This receptor was taken from a woman in her forties or fifties with alopecia areata. Some clones in this sample may be carry-over from other donors' samples. Sample: whole blood, taken in connection with sensitization to the hapten diphenylcyclopropenone (DPC). This chain connects TRBV11-2 to TRBJ2-1, with D possibly called TRBD1 or TRBD2 (5 bases each). CDR3: CASSRDPSSYNEQFF. DNA of the CDR3: TGTGCCAGCAGCCGGGACCCGAGCTCCTACAATGAGCAGTTCTTC.